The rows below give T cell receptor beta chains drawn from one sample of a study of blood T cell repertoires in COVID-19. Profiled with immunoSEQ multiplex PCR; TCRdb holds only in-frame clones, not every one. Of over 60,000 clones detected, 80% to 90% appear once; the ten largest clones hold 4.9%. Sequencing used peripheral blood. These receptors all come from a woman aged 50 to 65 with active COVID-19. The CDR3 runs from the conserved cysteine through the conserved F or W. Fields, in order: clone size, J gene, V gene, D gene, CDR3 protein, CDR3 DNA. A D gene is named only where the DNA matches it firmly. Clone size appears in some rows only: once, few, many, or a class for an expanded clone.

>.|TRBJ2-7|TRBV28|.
CASSLHSPQYF
TGTGCCAGCAGTTTACACAGTCCCCAGTACTTC
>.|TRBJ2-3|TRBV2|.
CASRETSTDTQYF
TGTGCCAGCAGGGAGACTAGCACAGATACGCAGTATTTT
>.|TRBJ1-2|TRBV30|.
CAWRQGRNYGYTF
TGTGCCTGGAGACAGGGCCGAAACTATGGCTACACCTTC
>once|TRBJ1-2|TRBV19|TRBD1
CASSISGGGRLTAGYTF
TGTGCCAGTAGTATTTCAGGGGGCGGCCGACTTACTGCGGGCTACACCTTC
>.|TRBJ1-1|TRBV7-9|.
CASSLVITDTEAFF
TGTGCCAGCAGCTTGGTTATCACAGACACTGAAGCTTTCTTT
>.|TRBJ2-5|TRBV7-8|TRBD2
CASSLVVAGWTQYF
TGTGCCAGCAGCTTAGTCGTAGCGGGCTGGACCCAGTACTTC
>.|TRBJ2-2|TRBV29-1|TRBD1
CSGSTGGIGSTGELFF
TGCAGCGGTTCGACAGGGGGCATAGGTTCCACCGGGGAGCTGTTTTTT
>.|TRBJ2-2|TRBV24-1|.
CATSALGTGELFF
TGTGCCACCAGTGCCCTCGGGACCGGGGAGCTGTTTTTT
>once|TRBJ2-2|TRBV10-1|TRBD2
CASRMSGTNTGELFF
TGCGCCAGCAGGATGAGCGGGACGAACACCGGGGAGCTGTTTTTT
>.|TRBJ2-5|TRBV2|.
CASKGPILVETQYF
TGTGCCAGCAAGGGGCCGATCCTGGTCGAGACCCAGTACTTC
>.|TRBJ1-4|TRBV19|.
CASSIRTGTNEKLFF
TGTGCCAGTAGTATCCGGACTGGAACTAATGAAAAACTGTTTTTT
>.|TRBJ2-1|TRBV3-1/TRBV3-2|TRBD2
CASSRNLAGGYNEQFF
TGTGCCAGCAGCCGAAATCTAGCGGGGGGGTACAATGAGCAGTTCTTC
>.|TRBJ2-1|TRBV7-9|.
CASSSPSGLSYNEQFF
TGTGCCAGCAGCTCCCCCAGCGGACTCTCCTACAATGAGCAGTTCTTC
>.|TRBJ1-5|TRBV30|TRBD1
CAWSPGTGVRQPQHF
TGTGCCTGGAGTCCAGGGACAGGGGTACGGCAGCCCCAGCATTTT
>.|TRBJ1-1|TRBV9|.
CASSASNTEAFF
TGTGCCAGCAGCGCTTCGAACACTGAAGCTTTCTTT
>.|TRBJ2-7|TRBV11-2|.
CASSLGDGGEQYF
TGTGCCAGCAGCTTGGGGGACGGGGGCGAGCAGTACTTC
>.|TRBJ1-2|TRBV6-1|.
CASSDRVGGYTF
TGTGCCAGCAGTGACAGAGTGGGCGGCTACACCTTC
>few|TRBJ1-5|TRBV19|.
CASSDRDQPQHF
TGTGCCAGTAGCGACAGAGATCAGCCCCAGCATTTT
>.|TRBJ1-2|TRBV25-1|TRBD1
CASRSMTGSGYTF
TGTGCCAGCAGGTCCATGACAGGGTCTGGCTACACCTTC
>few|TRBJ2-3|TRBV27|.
CASSLLRGGDTQYF
TGTGCCAGCAGTCTCCTAAGGGGAGGAGATACGCAGTATTTT
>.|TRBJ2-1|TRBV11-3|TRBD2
CASSLNPLAGVDEQFF
TGTGCCAGCAGCTTAAACCCACTAGCGGGTGTTGATGAGCAGTTCTTC
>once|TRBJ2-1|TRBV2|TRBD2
CASSSGGLASYNEQFF
TGTGCCAGCAGTTCCGGGGGACTAGCGTCCTACAATGAGCAGTTCTTC
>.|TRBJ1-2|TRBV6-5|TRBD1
CASSYDRVEGYTF
TGTGCCAGCAGTTACGACAGGGTGGAAGGCTACACCTTC
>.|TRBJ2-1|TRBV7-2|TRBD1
CASSSRQGGSYNEQFF
TGTGCCAGCAGCTCCAGACAGGGGGGATCCTACAATGAGCAGTTCTTC
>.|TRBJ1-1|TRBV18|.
CASSPPGRANTEAFF
TGTGCCAGCTCACCCCCGGGCAGGGCGAACACTGAAGCTTTCTTT
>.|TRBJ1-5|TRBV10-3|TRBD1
CAISESRGQFQPQHF
TGTGCCATCAGTGAGTCCAGGGGGCAGTTTCAGCCCCAGCATTTT
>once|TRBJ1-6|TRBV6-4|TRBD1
CASSDYPGQQNSPLHF
TGTGCCAGCAGTGACTACCCGGGACAGCAGAATTCACCCCTCCACTTT
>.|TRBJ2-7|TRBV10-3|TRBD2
CAILGTSGYEQYF
TGTGCCATCTTAGGGACTAGCGGCTACGAGCAGTACTTC
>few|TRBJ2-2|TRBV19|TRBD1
CASSQAPGQANTGELFF
TGTGCCAGTAGTCAGGCCCCGGGACAGGCGAACACCGGGGAGCTGTTTTTT
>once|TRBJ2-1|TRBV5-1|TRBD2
CASSLALLTSGSYNEQFF
TGCGCCAGCAGCTTGGCCCTCCTGACTAGCGGGAGTTACAATGAGCAGTTCTTC
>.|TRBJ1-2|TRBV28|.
CACKVAGPGGYTF
TGTGCCTGTAAAGTGGCAGGACCAGGGGGCTACACCTTC
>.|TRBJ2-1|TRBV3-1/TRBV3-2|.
CASSQVTSGQFEQFF
TGTGCCAGCAGCCAAGTTACCTCCGGACAGTTTGAGCAGTTCTTC
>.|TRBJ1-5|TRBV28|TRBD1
CASSPGTGDYQPQHF
TGTGCCAGCAGCCCCGGGACAGGGGATTATCAGCCCCAGCATTTT
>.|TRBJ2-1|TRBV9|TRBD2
CASSPRGREGEKEQFF
TGTGCCAGCAGCCCAAGAGGGCGGGAGGGTGAGAAAGAGCAGTTCTTC